Given below is one T cell receptor beta chain in context. Its specificity is unknown. CDR1 and CDR2 from the germline V gene are LGHDT and YNNKEL (reference sequence). The CDR3 loop spans 18 amino acids. The V gene end was trimmed by 1 base and the J gene end by 2 bases; junction bases not matched to a gene: 12. The data belong to a study of T cell responses to AZD1222 COVID-19 vaccine. Study-level results: Spike-specific TCR breadth and depth grew following two AZD1222 doses. The study found vaccine-associated CD4 TCRs spanning spike, dominant at 160-218 and 743-854. Baseline serostatus was positive in only a handful of AZD1222 recipients. Repertoires in all cases were sampled only once the peak T cell response had passed.

The table came from immunoSEQ multiplex PCR; TCRdb's copy has only in-frame clones and leaves some out. The repertoire includes fewer than 150,000 clones, around 87% of them detected once, and 1.5% sits in the top ten. The gene calls are TRBV3-1 (or the pseudogene TRBV3-2) and TRBJ2-7; 9 bases fit TRBD1. The sample was peripheral blood, taken on day 0 of AZD1222 vaccination. The receptor comes from an adult in good health. CDR3 sequence (DNA): TGTGCCAGCAGCCAAGGACTTGAGGACAGGGGCCTGACCTACGAGCAGTACTTC. Translated, it gives CASSQGLEDRGLTYEQYF.